The 8 T cell receptor beta chains below all came from one sample that was sequenced in a study of neurological immune-mediated disorders. TCRdb analysed the 5' RACE reads with MiXCR anew, one entry per CDR3 protein. Of about 65,000 distinct CDR3 sequences in the sample, approximately 4.2% were seen once. Sequencing was carried out using PBMCs. All receptors derive from a man aged 45 to 65 with multiple sclerosis.

This clonotype was observed at least ten times. CDR3 protein: CATSRAPTPGSNTEAFF. The CDR3 coding sequence is TGTGCCACCAGCAGAGCTCCCACCCCGGGGTCTAACACTGAAGCTTTCTTT. The J gene is TRBJ1-1, the V gene TRBV15; D unresolved. V lost 1 base, J lost 2 bases, and 17 bases lay in between. From germline, CDR1 is LNHNV and CDR2 YYDKDF (reference sequence). The CDR3 is 17 amino acids.

Many counts were recorded for this clonotype. The genes are TRBV10-3 and TRBJ2-3; 9 positions match TRBD2. Germline V gene sequence: CDR1 ENHRY, CDR2 SYGVKD. With V trimmed by 10 bases and J by 1 base, 9 bases remained unmatched. The CDR3 is 15 amino acids. The CDR3 DNA is TGTGCCACCCAGCGAGGCGGGGGGGGCACAGATACGCAGTATTTT. It yields the protein CATQRGGGGTDTQYF.

The chain links TRBV20-1 to TRBJ2-2, with no clear D. CDR1 DFQATT and CDR2 SNEGSKA come from the germline V gene (reference sequence). Trimming cost V 1 base and J 4 bases, with 10 bases left between them. The CDR3 sequence is 14 residues long. The DNA for the CDR3 is TGCAGTGCTAGAGGACCACGCGCCACCGGGGAGCTGTTTTTT. It translates to CSARGPRATGELFF.

This clonotype was recorded many times. The rearrangement uses TRBV6-5 and TRBJ1-5, with unresolved D. Trimming took off 2 bases at V and 4 bases at J, with 6 bases between the two ends. Germline V lookup: CDR1 MNHEY, CDR2 SVGAGI. This CDR3 has 13 amino acids. Here the CDR3 reads CASSYRVNQPQHF. The CDR3 DNA reads as TGTGCCAGCAGTTACAGGGTGAATCAGCCCCAGCATTTT.

This clonotype was picked up many times. This sequence joins TRBV7-8 and TRBJ2-7; 8 bases match TRBD1. V trimming: 5 bases; J trimming: 3 bases; junction bases outside the gene matches: 3. Germline V gives CDR1 SGHVS, CDR2 FQNEAQ. This CDR3 spans 13 amino acids. The DNA for the CDR3 is TGTGCCAGCAGCAGAACAGGGGGCTACGAGCAGTACGTC. The encoded protein is CASSRTGGYEQYV.

This clonotype was counted at least ten times. This chain links TRBV20-1 with TRBJ1-5, with D unclear. Germline-derived CDR1 and CDR2 are DFQATT and SNEGSKA (reference sequence). The CDR3 spans 10 residues. V lost 1 base to trimming and J lost 11 bases, with 6 bases between them. This CDR3 is CSARGVAQHF. The CDR3 region has the DNA TGCAGTGCTAGAGGGGTGGCCCAGCATTTT.

This clonotype was seen ten or more times. The rearrangement links TRBV12-3 or TRBV12-4 to TRBJ2-3, with D perhaps given as TRBD1 or TRBD2 (5 bases each). The V and J ends lost 5 bases and 5 bases respectively, with 14 bases between them. This CDR3 is 14 amino acids long. CDR3 DNA sequence: TGTGCCAGCAGTCCCGAGGGGCCGCGAGATACGCAGTATTTT. It is translated as CASSPEGPRDTQYF.

The sample holds many counts of this clonotype. The genes are TRBV4-1 and TRBJ2-5, with 7 bases matching TRBD1. V lost 4 bases, J lost 4 bases, and 3 bases stayed unmatched. This CDR3 region has 13 residues. The germline V gene has CDR1 MGHRA and CDR2 YSYEKL. CDR3 sequence: CASSLHRGETQYF. CDR3 bases: TGCGCCAGCAGCCTCCACAGGGGAGAGACCCAGTACTTC.